The 8 T cell receptor beta chains reported below all come from one sample, sequenced in a study of blood T cell repertoires in COVID-19. Repertoires were generated with immunoSEQ multiplex PCR, while TCRdb's copy carries only in-frame clones and drops some. Of 180,000 or so clones listed, roughly three quarters are singletons. Sample: PBMCs or T cells enriched from blood (not recorded which). The source of these receptors is a man in his 60s who had been exposed to COVID-19.

The J gene is TRBJ2-3, the V gene TRBV6-6, with 14 bases identical to TRBD2. The J segment lost 2 bases and the V segment lost 6 bases, leaving 13 bases of the junction unmatched. The CDR3 spans 19 residues. From germline, CDR1 is MNHNY and CDR2 SVGAGI (reference sequence). The CDR3 loop is CASSSDLSTSGRATDTQYF. The DNA of the CDR3 is TGTGCCAGCAGCTCCGACCTATCGACTAGCGGGAGGGCCACAGATACGCAGTATTTT.

The chain links TRBV6-5 to TRBJ1-2; TRBD1 matches 8 bases. The ends lost 5 bases at V and 3 bases at J; junction bases unmatched: 5. Germline V gene data show CDR1 as MNHEY and CDR2 as SVGAGI. This CDR3 is built from 14 residues. In nucleotides, the CDR3 is TGTGCCAGCAGTCTAATGGACAGGGACTATGGCTACACCTTC. Translated: CASSLMDRDYGYTF.

In its sample, this clone was seen a few times. The chain couples TRBV2 to TRBJ1-1, with D possibly matching TRBD1 (6 bases). V was pared by 1 base and J by 5 bases, with 14 bases between. The CDR3 has 15 residues. The germline gives CDR1 SNHLY, CDR2 FYNNEI. CDR3: CASSEDYRVGTEAFF. CDR3 nucleotides: TGTGCCAGCAGTGAAGACTACAGGGTAGGAACTGAAGCTTTCTTT.

This sequence joins TRBV2 and TRBJ1-5; no clear D gene. V was cut by 7 bases and J by 7 bases, with 20 bases left in between. Germline V gene data show CDR1 as SNHLY and CDR2 as FYNNEI. The CDR3 is made up of 15 amino acids. CDR3 region: CASTRKDRREQPQHF. In nucleotides, the CDR3 is TGTGCCAGCACAAGGAAGGACCGGCGGGAACAGCCCCAGCATTTT. The full variable domain, rest sourced from reference TRBV2 and TRBJ1-5, is EPEVTQTPSHQVTQMGQEVILRCVPISNHLYFYWYRQILGQKVEFLVSFYNNEISEKSEIFDDQFSVERPDGSNFTLKIRSTKLEDSAMYFCASTRKDRREQPQHFGDGTRLSIL.

This rearrangement joins TRBV10-2 to TRBJ2-5, with 8 nucleotides matching TRBD1. Germline CDR1 reads WSHSY; CDR2 reads SAAADI. The CDR3 loop spans 13 amino acids. V trimming: 5 bases; J trimming: 7 bases; junction bases outside the gene matches: 6. The CDR3 loop is CASSHRGDATQYF. The CDR3 region has the DNA TGCGCCAGCAGTCACAGGGGGGACGCGACCCAGTACTTC.

This sequence joins TRBV5-1 and TRBJ2-5, with 12 bases identical to TRBD2. The germline V gene has CDR1 SGHRS and CDR2 YFSETQ. This CDR3 is 14 amino acids long. With V trimmed by 5 bases and J by 5 bases, 4 bases remained unmatched. CDR3 amino acids: CASRPTSGSETQYF. CDR3 bases: TGCGCCAGCAGACCGACTAGCGGGAGTGAGACCCAGTACTTC.

This clone occurred once. The genes are TRBV23-1 and TRBJ1-3; D possibly corresponds to TRBD1 (5 bases). TRBV23-1 is given ORF status, its function remaining uncertain. Trimming stripped 3 bases from V and 0 bases from J, with 15 bases between. The length of the CDR3 is 17 residues. The CDR3 loop is CASSQSTGISSGNTIYF. The CDR3 DNA is TGCGCCAGCAGTCAGTCTACAGGAATATCCTCTGGAAACACCATATATTTT.

The rearrangement links TRBV7-3 to TRBJ1-1; 7 positions match TRBD1. V lost 5 bases to trimming and J lost 0 bases; unmatched junction nucleotides: 9. There are 16 residues in the CDR3. Germline V CDR1 and CDR2: SGHTA, FQGTGA. CDR3 bases: TGTGCCAGCAGCACGGTGCCGGGACAGATGAACACTGAAGCTTTCTTT. Residues: CASSTVPGQMNTEAFF. Full variable domain (remainder filled in from reference TRBV7-3 and TRBJ1-1): GAGVSQTPSNKVTEKGKYVELRCDPISGHTALYWYRQSLGQGPEFLIYFQGTGAADDSGLPNDRFFAVRPEGSVSTLKIQRTERGDSAVYLCASSTVPGQMNTEAFFGQGTRLTVV.